This T cell receptor beta chain was observed in a study of blood T cell repertoires in COVID-19. On the study more broadly: Samples of COVID-19 (acute and convalescent) were obtained from the United States, Italy and Spain. From T cells, B-cell-depleted T cells, or PBMCs came the material, which was cDNA or gDNA.

Per germline, CDR1 ENHRY and CDR2 SYGVKD. The CDR3 length is 15 residues. V was pared by 5 bases and J by 6 bases, with 7 bases of the junction left unmatched. TCRdb's table, derived via immunoSEQ multiplex PCR, lists solely in-frame clones and lacks some. The sample carries fewer than 250,000 clones, 85% to 95% recorded once. The J gene is TRBJ2-2, the V gene TRBV10-3, with TRBD1 matching over 9 bases. The sample taken for sequencing was peripheral blood. The sequence was obtained from a man aged 25-45 years with COVID-19, enrolled during active disease. CDR3 loop: CAISPGTGLAGELFF. CDR3 nucleotide sequence: TGTGCCATCAGTCCCGGGACAGGGTTGGCCGGGGAGCTGTTTTTT.